Included here is one TCR beta chain sequence, with context. No antigen is known for it. No much larger clonotype is one base removed from it; base qualities were not supplied. These data originate in a study of cytotoxic CD8 clonotypes in ibrutinib-treated CLL (dated by TCRdb to 2020 to 2023). Context from the whole study: The cohort was composed of roughly ten relapsed/refractory and approximately 16 treatment-naive patients; IGHV unmutated status was identified in under 18 patients. Partial responses were observed in some 24 patients and complete responses in 2; after a median follow-up of 68 months, remission was maintained in about 15 patients and progression was observed in approximately 12. Response samples were obtained after a median of 12 months of treatment, with a range of roughly 6 to 40 months. On average, each sample yielded around 250,000 productive templates and over 90,000 productive rearrangements. Longitudinal samples were obtainable from about 30% of the roughly 90 participants in the trial. Cryopreserved peripheral blood mononuclear cells were collected before treatment, at response, and at either disease progression or sustained remission. All remission and progressive disease samples were collected while patients were still receiving ibrutinib.

This sample's time point label indicates: 20 to 30 months on ibrutinib. Around 1.8 micrograms of genomic DNA were extracted from cryopreserved PBMCs for TCR beta library preparation. High-throughput TCR beta sequencing was performed on longitudinal blood samples from CLL patients receiving ibrutinib monotherapy. The patients were enrolled in a single-center, open-label phase 2 trial of ibrutinib monotherapy. Each clonotype received, on average, 10x coverage in deep resolution sequencing performed on a MiSeq, where the target depth lay between 1 in 1 million and 1 in 200,000 T cells. The immunoSEQ hsTCRB Kit was used to generate the TCR beta libraries. In the paper's pipeline: Data were analyzed with ImmunoSEQ Data Assistant and ImmunoSEQ Analyzer, with V, D and J genes assigned per IMGT definitions. Clonality, which ranges from 0 to 1, was calculated by subtracting the normalized Shannon entropy of productive rearrangement frequencies from one. Only overrepresented clonotypes making up at least 0.05% of the repertoire of each patient were included in the public clonotype analysis. Repertoires from 10 to 15 age-matched healthy donors in immuneACCESS were used as clonality controls. TCRdb's version of the immuneACCESS table is confined to in-frame rearrangements and falls short of the full clone set. An unresolved V gene accounts for under half of the shortfall where checked; the remainder is of unknown origin. Clone size and the V and J calls come from that table; the DNA yielded D and trimming. The sample profile shows roughly 190,000 clones; roughly 72% of them were found once. The ten most abundant clones make up over 10% of the sample.

Summary of the overall study and its limitations: Clonality increased at ibrutinib response, stayed stable in sustained remission, and fell back toward baseline at progression. Public clonotypes were found to be uncommon and were observed to contract or remain stable during treatment; the increase in clonality was shown to reflect expansion of private clonotypes at ibrutinib response. Sustained-remission and progressing patients did not have matched sampling times, and lymph node repertoires were not examined. At baseline, clonality was higher than in age-matched healthy donors and showed a strong correlation with circulating CD8+ T-cell counts.

The CDR3 runs 14 residues from the cysteine to the phenylalanine. The only DNA kept is the CDR3, 42 bases in frame from the first base. The CDR1 and CDR2 encoded by the germline V gene (reference sequence) are SEHNR and FQNEAQ. The germline V and J ends show losses of 5 bases and 3 bases respectively, and no gene match explains 6 bases of the junction. The source of this sequence is a human donor with chronic lymphocytic leukemia. The sequencing here drew on PBMCs, taken after 24 months of ibrutinib treatment. The sequence is built from TRBV7-9 and TRBJ2-7, and TRBD1 aligns with 8 junction nucleotides. This receptor has the CDR3 CASSEQGVVYEQYF. DNA sequence: TGTGCCAGCAGCGAACAGGGGGTGGTCTACGAGCAGTACTTC. Here the CDR3 is joined to the reference TRBV7-9 and TRBJ2-7 genes, and the full variable domain is: DTGVSQNPRHKITKRGQNVTFRCDPISEHNRLYWYRQTLGQGPEFLTYFQNEAQLEKSRLLSDRFSAERPKGSFSTLEIQRTEQGDSAMYLCASSEQGVVYEQYFGPGTRLTVT.